This passage covers 18 T cell receptor beta chains from one sample sequenced in a study of T cell responses to AZD1222 COVID-19 vaccine. Assay used: immunoSEQ multiplex PCR; TCRdb lists only in-frame clones, some missing. The sample carries 140,000 or so clones, around 89% recorded once. The sequencing here drew on peripheral blood, taken 28 days after the second AZD1222 dose. Receptors originate from an adult who received the AZD1222 COVID-19 vaccine.

This clone has a single count. The V gene is TRBV6-1, the J gene TRBJ2-3; TRBD2 might be the D (5 bases). Germline loops: CDR1 MNHNS, CDR2 SASEGT. The CDR3 consists of 14 residues. V lost 1 base and J lost 5, with 10 bases in between. CDR3 sequence reads: CASSEGHGIDTQYF. The CDR3 bases are TGTGCCAGCAGTGAAGGCCACGGGATAGATACGCAGTATTTT.

This chain connects TRBV6-5 to TRBJ2-2, with D maybe TRBD1 (6 bases). CDR3 length equals 14 residues. With 6 bases removed from V and 2 bases from J, the gap between germline ends came to 10 bases. Germline-derived CDR1 and CDR2 are MNHEY and SVGAGI. The CDR3 sequence is CASRGHLNTGELFF. The CDR3 nucleotides are TGTGCCAGCAGGGGACATCTTAACACCGGGGAGCTGTTTTTT.

The V gene is TRBV30, the J gene TRBJ1-6; perhaps TRBD1 as D (6 bases). The germline V and J ends were trimmed by 4 bases and 6 bases, with 13 bases remaining between them. This CDR3 is 14 amino acids long. CDR1 is GTSNPN, CDR2 SVGIG, per germline (reference sequence). The CDR3 region has the DNA TGTGCCTGGAATAGGGACATACTTAATTCACCCCTCCACTTT. This translates into CAWNRDILNSPLHF.

The chain uses TRBV4-1 and TRBJ1-1, with TRBD1 identical over 7 bases. The trim removed 3 bases at V and 5 bases at J, leaving 9 bases unmatched. The CDR3 sequence is 15 residues long. Germline loops: CDR1 MGHRA, CDR2 YSYEKL. DNA for the CDR3: TGCGCCAGCAGCCAGACAGGGTCGCTCGTAACTGAAGCTTTCTTT. Translated: CASSQTGSLVTEAFF.

The V call is TRBV28, the J call TRBJ1-6; D might be TRBD1 (6 bases). Trimming pared 2 bases from V and 5 bases from J, leaving 7 bases between. Germline lookup yields CDR1 MDHEN and CDR2 SYDVKM. There are 14 residues in the CDR3. This CDR3 is CASSLRQDNSPLHF. The CDR3 nucleotides read TGTGCCAGCAGTTTAAGACAGGATAATTCACCCCTCCACTTT. Drawing the rest from reference TRBV28 and TRBJ1-6, the complete variable domain is DVKVTQSSRYLVKRTGEKVFLECVQDMDHENMFWYRQDPGLGLRLIYFSYDVKMKEKGDIPEGYSVSREKKERFSLILESASTNQTSMYLCASSLRQDNSPLHFGNGTRLTVT.

The table lists this clone with a few counts. The chain recombines TRBV4-1 with TRBJ2-7, with D perhaps TRBD2 (6 bases). Germline CDR1 is MGHRA and CDR2 is YSYEKL. V lost 3 bases and J 2 bases, leaving 17 bases between the germline ends. CDR3 length: 16 amino acids. The CDR3: CASSHPGAGTPYEQYF. CDR3 coding DNA: TGCGCCAGCAGCCATCCCGGAGCCGGGACTCCCTACGAGCAGTACTTC.

This clone came up once. The chain carries TRBV27 and TRBJ1-5; D might be TRBD1 (6 bases). Germline values: CDR1 MNHEY, CDR2 SMNVEV (reference sequence). Between the trimmed V and J ends, which lost 6 bases and 14 bases, there was a span of 14 bases. This CDR3 has 11 residues. The CDR3 region has the DNA TGTGCCAGCAGCCGGGACAAGAAAGAGCATTTT. This translates into CASSRDKKEHF.

The rearrangement links TRBV2 to TRBJ2-7; 7 bases align to TRBD1. J gave up 3 bases and V 8 bases, and 1 base lay outside the gene matches. The CDR3 spans 11 residues. The V gene's germline CDR1 is SNHLY and CDR2 FYNNEI. The CDR3 DNA sequence: TGTGCCAGCGGGGACAGCTACGAGCAGTACTTC. Its translation is CASGDSYEQYF.

The chain recombines TRBV21-1 with TRBJ2-3; TRBD2 is the table's D call, not checked against the DNA. TRBV21-1 is a pseudogene. This CDR3 region has 17 residues. The CDR3 coding sequence is TGTGCCAGCAGCCCAAAAGGCGGGGGAAGGTGGACAGATACGCAGTATTTT. Translated: CASSPKGGGRWTDTQYF.

In nucleotides, the CDR3 is TGTGCCAGCAGCACCCGACAGCTCCGGGACCGGAGCTCCTACGAGCAGTACTTC. As protein: CASSTRQLRDRSSYEQYF. The J gene is TRBJ2-7, the V gene TRBV12-1. TRBV12-1 is designated a pseudogene. This CDR3 is 18 amino acids long.

This chain connects TRBV24-1 to TRBJ2-1; 7 positions match TRBD1. In germline, CDR1 is KGHDR, CDR2 SFDVKD. This CDR3 is 19 amino acids long. Trimming cost V 5 bases and J 0 bases; bases outside gene matches: 15. CDR3 sequence: CATSGLRGQGHSSYNEQFF. CDR3 DNA sequence: TGTGCCACCAGTGGGTTGAGGGGGCAAGGGCACAGCTCCTACAATGAGCAGTTCTTC.

On this clone: In the same sample, other DNA sequences code for this CDR3. The chain couples TRBV4-3 to TRBJ1-1, with D possibly TRBD1 on 5 matching bases. The CDR3 is made up of 16 amino acids. CDR1 is LGHNA and CDR2 is YSLEER in the germline V gene. Trimming removed 0 bases from V and 1 base from J, with 12 bases in between. The CDR3: CASSQDWRGTNTEAFF. The CDR3 DNA is TGCGCCAGCAGCCAAGATTGGCGGGGGACGAACACTGAAGCTTTCTTT.

V gene TRBV7-3 combines with J gene TRBJ2-1, with D perhaps matching TRBD2 (7 bases). The CDR3 extends over 16 amino acids. Per the germline V gene, CDR1 is SGHTA and CDR2 is FQGTGA. V lost 2 bases and J lost 0, with 11 bases in between. The CDR3 coding sequence is TGTGCCAGCAGCTTAGGGGGGGCAAGCTCCTACAATGAGCAGTTCTTC. This sequence encodes CASSLGGASSYNEQFF. The full variable domain, completed using reference TRBV7-3 and TRBJ2-1, is GAGVSQTPSNKVTEKGKYVELRCDPISGHTALYWYRQSLGQGPEFLIYFQGTGAADDSGLPNDRFFAVRPEGSVSTLKIQRTERGDSAVYLCASSLGGASSYNEQFFGPGTRLTVL.

The chain carries TRBV13 and TRBJ2-7; D not certain. This CDR3 region has 15 residues. Germline V gives CDR1 PRHDT, CDR2 FYEKMQ (reference sequence). With 5 bases removed from V and 6 bases from J, the gap between germline ends came to 20 bases. CDR3 nucleotides: TGTGCCAGCAGCGACCGGGCCATTAATACGGGCGAGCAGTACTTC. Protein sequence: CASSDRAINTGEQYF. Drawing the rest from reference TRBV13 and TRBJ2-7, the complete variable domain is AAGVIQSPRHLIKEKRETATLKCYPIPRHDTVYWYQQGPGQDPQFLISFYEKMQSDKGSIPDRFSAQQFSDYHSELNMSSLELGDSALYFCASSDRAINTGEQYFGPGTRLTVT.

CDR3 nucleotide sequence: TGTGCCAGCAGCCCCGGGACCAACAGGAAAAATTCACCCCTCCACTTT. This codes for CASSPGTNRKNSPLHF. The chain combines TRBV5-4 with TRBJ1-6; D may be TRBD1 (5 bases). Germline V lookup: CDR1 SGHNT, CDR2 YYREEE (reference sequence). The CDR3 length is 16 residues. With 4 bases removed from V and 7 bases from J, the gap between germline ends came to 18 bases.

In DNA, the CDR3 is TGTGCCAGCAGCTTAGCGCTAGAAGATACGCAGTATTTT. Protein sequence: CASSLALEDTQYF. The chain recombines TRBV11-1 with TRBJ2-3; no clear D. The CDR3 loop spans 13 amino acids. V lost 0 bases, J lost 5 bases, and 6 bases lay in between. CDR1 SGHAT and CDR2 FQDESV come from the germline V gene (reference sequence).

The J gene is TRBJ2-1, the V gene TRBV12-3 or TRBV12-4, with 7 bases identical to TRBD2. The CDR3 extends over 13 amino acids. Trimming removed 9 bases from V and 8 bases from J; junction bases left unmatched: 10. For the CDR3, the DNA is TGTGCCAGTGGGACTACCTGGCAGCATGAGCAGTTCTTC. As protein: CASGTTWQHEQFF.

The chain recombines TRBV4-2 with TRBJ2-5; 10 bases align to TRBD2. The CDR3 is 16 residues long. Per the germline V gene, CDR1 is LGHNA and CDR2 is YNFKEQ. Losses at the gene ends were 1 base for V and 5 bases for J; bases not matched to a gene: 7. As DNA, the CDR3 is TGTGCCAGCAGCCAAGGAGCGGGGGGGCCGGGTGAGACCCAGTACTTC. This encodes CASSQGAGGPGETQYF.